These 27 T cell receptor beta chains were all obtained from the same sample, sequenced in a study of shared clonotypes between healthy human individuals. Profiled with immunoSEQ multiplex PCR; TCRdb holds only in-frame clones, not every one. The data hold more than 900,000 clones, with 78% observed a single time. Sequencing was performed on memory CD4+ T cells from PBMCs. Stated subset: CD45RA-negative fraction. The receptors were gathered from a man aged 18 to 30 in good health. Some clones in this sample may be carry-over from other donors' samples.

Only one count was recorded for this clone. The CDR3 sequence: CASTRGTRGVEQFF. As DNA, the CDR3 is TGTGCCAGCACCCGGGGGACTAGAGGGGTTGAGCAGTTCTTC. V usage is TRBV7-8 and J usage is TRBJ2-1; 8 bases agree with TRBD2. Germline V gene lookup returns CDR1 SGHVS and CDR2 FQNEAQ. CDR3 length equals 14 residues. J was trimmed by 9 bases and V by 7 bases; bases with no gene match: 11.

Points on this clone: Other DNA variants within this sample encode the same CDR3. This rearrangement joins TRBV19 to TRBJ2-5; unclear D gene. The CDR3 has 11 residues. V dropped 6 bases and J dropped 5 bases, with 7 bases sitting between them. Germline CDR1 reads LNHDA; CDR2 reads SQIVND (reference sequence). As DNA, the CDR3 is TGTGCCAGTAGCCTCGGGGAGACCCAGTACTTC. Translated, it gives CASSLGETQYF.

The chain uses TRBV7-2 and TRBJ2-5; a weak D match, TRBD2 (6 bases). This CDR3 is 15 amino acids long. In germline, CDR1 is SGHTA, CDR2 FQGNSA. V was pared by 4 bases and J by 1 base, with 13 bases between. This chain's CDR3 is CASSSSIAAQETQYF. CDR3 bases: TGTGCCAGCAGCTCGTCGATAGCGGCCCAAGAGACCCAGTACTTC. Complete variable domain (other parts from reference TRBV7-2 and TRBJ2-5): GAGVSQSPSNKVTEKGKDVELRCDPISGHTALYWYRQSLGQGLEFLIYFQGNSAPDKSGLPSDRFSAERTGGSVSTLTIQRTQQEDSAVYLCASSSSIAAQETQYFGPGTRLLVL.

The rearrangement joins TRBV27 to TRBJ2-6, with 8 bases lining up with TRBD1. This CDR3 region has 17 residues. Germline V lookup: CDR1 MNHEY, CDR2 SMNVEV (reference sequence). The V gene end was trimmed by 4 bases and the J gene end by 4 bases; junction bases not matched to a gene: 9. CDR3 sequence (DNA): TGTGCCAGCAGTTCATGGACAGGGAACTCCGGGGCCAACGTCCTGACTTTC. Its translation is CASSSWTGNSGANVLTF.

Ten or more counts support this clone. The chain couples TRBV28 to TRBJ2-3; D remains ambiguous. The V gene lost 7 bases and the J gene lost 5 bases, with 7 bases spanning the gap. The CDR3 consists of 11 residues. Germline CDR1 reads MDHEN; CDR2 reads SYDVKM. Written as DNA, the CDR3 is TGTGCCAGCACAGATCGAGATACGCAGTATTTT. Residues: CASTDRDTQYF.

This clone has a handful of counts. This chain connects TRBV28 to TRBJ2-7; 9 bases are a match to TRBD1. Losses at the gene ends were 5 bases for V and 4 bases for J; bases not matched to a gene: 9. This CDR3 spans 15 amino acids. Germline CDR1 is MDHEN and CDR2 is SYDVKM. The CDR3 is CASSQPGQGEYEQYF. The CDR3 region has the DNA TGTGCCAGCAGTCAACCGGGACAGGGCGAGTACGAGCAGTACTTC. Complete variable domain (other parts from reference TRBV28 and TRBJ2-7): DVKVTQSSRYLVKRTGEKVFLECVQDMDHENMFWYRQDPGLGLRLIYFSYDVKMKEKGDIPEGYSVSREKKERFSLILESASTNQTSMYLCASSQPGQGEYEQYFGPGTRLTVT.

The chain has TRBV5-1 and TRBJ1-1; D remains ambiguous. Germline CDR1 SGHRS, CDR2 YFSETQ. V lost 0 bases to trimming and J lost 1 base, with 7 bases between them. This CDR3 has 14 residues. The CDR3 coding sequence is TGCGCCAGCAGCTTGGGGGATCGGAACACTGAAGCTTTCTTT. It codes for CASSLGDRNTEAFF.

With regard to this clone: Other DNA sequences in the sample encode the same CDR3. The chain recombines TRBV19 with TRBJ1-1; D might be TRBD1 (6 bases). The CDR3 is 13 residues long. V lost 5 bases to trimming and J lost 1 base, with 8 bases between them. Germline V gene lookup returns CDR1 LNHDA and CDR2 SQIVND (reference sequence). The CDR3 loop reads CASSLQGNTEAFF. The CDR3 DNA follows: TGTGCCAGTAGTCTACAGGGGAACACTGAAGCTTTCTTT.

This rearrangement joins TRBV5-1 to TRBJ2-7, with TRBD1 identical over 8 bases. Germline V gene lookup returns CDR1 SGHRS and CDR2 YFSETQ. CDR3 length: 15 amino acids. V was pared by 4 bases and J by 2 bases, with 8 bases of the junction left unmatched. The chain's CDR3 is CASSASGTGPYEQYF. The CDR3 region has the DNA TGCGCCAGCAGCGCCTCCGGGACAGGCCCCTACGAGCAGTACTTC.

The chain employs TRBV7-3 and TRBJ1-2; D is perhaps TRBD1 (5 bases). V was trimmed by 5 bases and J by 4 bases, leaving 17 bases between them. Germline CDR1 is SGHTA and CDR2 is FQGTGA. The CDR3 length is 15 residues. The CDR3 loop reads CASSPTADRGYGYTF. CDR3 DNA: TGTGCCAGCAGCCCGACAGCAGATAGGGGCTATGGCTACACCTTC.

The chain links TRBV4-3 to TRBJ2-7, with 13 bases identical to TRBD2. The germline gives CDR1 LGHNA, CDR2 YSLEER. With 0 bases clipped from V and 2 bases from J, the junction kept 7 bases outside the gene matches. The CDR3 has 18 residues. The CDR3 loop is CASSQDTPTSGRAYEQYF. The CDR3 bases are TGCGCCAGCAGCCAAGATACCCCTACTAGCGGGAGGGCCTACGAGCAGTACTTC.

With regard to this clone: This sequence may be a read error, since a much larger clone differs from it by one base. The same CDR3 arises from other DNA sequences in this sample as well. The V gene is TRBV28, the J gene TRBJ2-2, with 8 bases aligning to TRBD2. This CDR3 has 17 amino acids. Germline lookup yields CDR1 MDHEN and CDR2 SYDVKM. The V gene end was trimmed by 7 bases and the J gene end by 6 bases; junction bases not matched to a gene: 16. Here the CDR3 reads CASNQRGRGGRAGELFF. In nucleotides, the CDR3 is TGTGCCAGCAATCAGCGGGGGCGGGGAGGTAGGGCCGGGGAGCTGTTTTTT.

The V call is TRBV18, the J call TRBJ1-5; maybe TRBD1 (6 bases). V lost 3 bases and J 1 base, leaving 10 bases between the germline ends. This CDR3 is 15 amino acids long. Germline values: CDR1 KGHSH, CDR2 LQKENI. This CDR3 is CASSPWRGSNQPQHF. The CDR3 DNA follows: TGTGCCAGCTCACCCTGGAGGGGGAGCAATCAGCCCCAGCATTTT.

The J gene is TRBJ2-5, the V gene TRBV6-5; D is perhaps TRBD1 (6 bases). Trimming removed 6 bases at V and 1 base at J, with 15 bases between. The CDR3 is 15 residues long. Germline CDR1 MNHEY, CDR2 SVGAGI. CDR3 loop: CASRQGFASQETQYF. Here the CDR3 DNA reads TGTGCCAGCAGGCAGGGGTTTGCGAGCCAAGAGACCCAGTACTTC.

The chain carries TRBV7-8 and TRBJ2-1, with D tentatively TRBD1 (6 bases). The germline V gene encodes CDR1 SGHVS and CDR2 FQNEAQ. V dropped 2 bases and J dropped 8 bases, with 19 bases sitting between them. CDR3 length: 16 amino acids. CDR3: CASSLSGASGLYEQFF. The CDR3 bases are TGTGCCAGCAGCTTATCAGGGGCGAGTGGGCTCTATGAGCAGTTCTTC. Combining the CDR3 with reference TRBV7-8 and TRBJ2-1 gives the whole variable domain GAGVSQSPRYKVAKRGQDVALRCDPISGHVSLFWYQQALGQGPEFLTYFQNEAQLDKSGLPSDRFFAERPEGSVSTLKIQRTQQEDSAVYLCASSLSGASGLYEQFFGPGTRLTVL.

The chain carries TRBV9 and TRBJ2-5; weak D call: TRBD2 (5 bases). The germline CDR1 and CDR2 sequences are SGDLS and YYNGEE. The CDR3 runs 16 residues. The germline V and J ends were trimmed by 2 bases and 2 bases, with 16 bases remaining between them. The CDR3 region is CASSVSVGAKQETQYF. CDR3 DNA sequence: TGTGCCAGCAGCGTTTCAGTGGGAGCGAAACAAGAGACCCAGTACTTC.

The chain employs TRBV28 and TRBJ1-2, with D hard to call. The V gene's germline CDR1 is MDHEN and CDR2 SYDVKM. The CDR3 contains 12 residues. V dropped 6 bases and J dropped 10 bases, with 15 bases sitting between them. The DNA for the CDR3 is TGTGCCAGCAGCCCATCCTATGGCTACTACACCTTC. Residues: CASSPSYGYYTF.

This clone was counted only a few times. V gene TRBV28 combines with J gene TRBJ2-1, with 9 bases fitting TRBD1. Germline V gene sequence: CDR1 MDHEN, CDR2 SYDVKM. The CDR3 is made up of 16 amino acids. Unmatched junction bases numbered 10, after V lost 4 bases and J lost 6 bases. CDR3 bases: TGTGCCAGCAGTTCCAAAGCCGGGACAGGGTCCAATGAGCAGTTCTTC. Its translation is CASSSKAGTGSNEQFF.

The chain couples TRBV11-2 to TRBJ1-2; possibly TRBD1 for D (6 bases). The CDR3 loop spans 12 amino acids. Deletions cut 4 bases from V and 6 bases from J, with 9 bases between. Germline lookup yields CDR1 SGHAT and CDR2 FQNNGV. The DNA of the CDR3 is TGTGCCAGCAGCTCAACAGGGAATGGCTACACCTTC. Its translation: CASSSTGNGYTF.

CDR3 sequence reads: CSGFGNYGYTF. In DNA, the CDR3 is TGCAGTGGATTCGGTAACTATGGCTACACCTTC. The chain links TRBV20-1 to TRBJ1-2, with D unresolved. This CDR3 has 11 amino acids. Germline V CDR1 and CDR2: DFQATT, SNEGSKA (reference sequence). The V end was cut by 7 bases, the J end by 1 base, with 7 bases between.

The CDR3 sequence: CASSLVVSGTGELFF. CDR3 DNA sequence: TGTGCCAGCAGCTTAGTTGTTAGTGGGACCGGGGAGCTGTTTTTT. The chain joins TRBV7-2 to TRBJ2-2; D not certain. The CDR3 totals 15 residues. Between the trimmed V and J ends, which lost 1 base and 5 bases, there was a span of 11 bases. Germline V lookup: CDR1 SGHTA, CDR2 FQGNSA. The whole variable domain, filled in from reference TRBV7-2 and TRBJ2-2, reads GAGVSQSPSNKVTEKGKDVELRCDPISGHTALYWYRQSLGQGLEFLIYFQGNSAPDKSGLPSDRFSAERTGGSVSTLTIQRTQQEDSAVYLCASSLVVSGTGELFFGEGSRLTVL.

The chain uses TRBV27 and TRBJ1-2; 9 nucleotides match TRBD1. V was clipped by 5 bases and J by 8 bases; unmatched bases: 12. The CDR3 contains 15 residues. Germline CDR1 and CDR2: MNHEY and SMNVEV (reference sequence). The CDR3 bases are TGTGCCAGCAGTCGAAAAGGATGGACAGGGGACGGCTACACCTTC. Its translation: CASSRKGWTGDGYTF.

The J gene is TRBJ1-1, the V gene TRBV7-2; D perhaps matches TRBD1 (6 bases). The length of the CDR3 is 18 residues. Germline lookup yields CDR1 SGHTA and CDR2 FQGNSA. V lost 8 bases and J 0 bases, leaving 25 bases between the germline ends. This chain's CDR3 is CASLPLRGFKSMNTEAFF. The CDR3 DNA sequence: TGTGCCAGCCTGCCGCTGAGGGGGTTTAAATCAATGAACACTGAAGCTTTCTTT.

V and J are TRBV30 and TRBJ1-5; possible D gene TRBD1, 6 bases. The CDR3 has 15 amino acids. V lost 2 bases, J lost 2 bases, and 13 bases lay in between. Germline CDR1 and CDR2: GTSNPN and SVGIG (reference sequence). The CDR3 DNA follows: TGTGCCTGGAGTCGAGGGGGTCGGGGCAATCAGCCCCAGCATTTT. This sequence encodes CAWSRGGRGNQPQHF.

V and J are TRBV7-2 and TRBJ2-7, with 8 bases lining up with TRBD2. Germline assignment: CDR1 SGHTA and CDR2 FQGNSA. Trimming took 2 bases from V and 0 from J; bases not matched to a gene: 15. The CDR3 totals 19 residues. CDR3 loop: CASSLRGGAAGGDSYEQYF. CDR3 DNA: TGTGCCAGCAGCTTAAGGGGGGGCGCGGCGGGAGGCGACTCCTACGAGCAGTACTTC. The full variable domain, completed using reference TRBV7-2 and TRBJ2-7, is GAGVSQSPSNKVTEKGKDVELRCDPISGHTALYWYRQSLGQGLEFLIYFQGNSAPDKSGLPSDRFSAERTGGSVSTLTIQRTQQEDSAVYLCASSLRGGAAGGDSYEQYFGPGTRLTVT.

This chain links TRBV21-1 with TRBJ1-5. TRBV21-1 is given as a pseudogene. The CDR3 has 18 residues. CDR3 in DNA: TGTGCCAGCAGCAAAAGGGTGTTCCCCCCGGGAAGGAATCAGCCCCAGCATTTT. As protein: CASSKRVFPPGRNQPQHF.

The V call is TRBV4-3, the J call TRBJ1-4; 11 bases map to TRBD1. V dropped 3 bases and J dropped 4; count of bases not matched to a gene: 10. Germline values: CDR1 LGHNA, CDR2 YSLEER. CDR3 length: 18 amino acids. The CDR3 DNA reads TGCGCCAGCAGCCAGGATGGACAGGGGGCGCTTTATAATGAAAAACTGTTTTTT. Residues: CASSQDGQGALYNEKLFF.